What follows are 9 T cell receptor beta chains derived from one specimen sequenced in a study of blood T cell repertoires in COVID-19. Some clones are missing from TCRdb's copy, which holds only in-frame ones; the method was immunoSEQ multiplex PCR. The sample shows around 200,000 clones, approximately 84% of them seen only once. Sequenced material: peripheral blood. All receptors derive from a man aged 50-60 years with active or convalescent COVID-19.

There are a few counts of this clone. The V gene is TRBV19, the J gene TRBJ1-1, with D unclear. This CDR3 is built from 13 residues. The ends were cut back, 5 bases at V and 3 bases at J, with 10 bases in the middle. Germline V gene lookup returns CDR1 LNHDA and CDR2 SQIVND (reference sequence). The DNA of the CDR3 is TGTGCCAGTAGTGCTAACCTAGACACTGAAGCTTTCTTT. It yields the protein CASSANLDTEAFF.

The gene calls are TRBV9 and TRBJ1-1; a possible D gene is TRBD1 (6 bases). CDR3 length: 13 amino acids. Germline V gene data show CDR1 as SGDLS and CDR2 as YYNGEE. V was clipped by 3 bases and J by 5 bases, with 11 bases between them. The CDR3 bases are TGTGCCAGCAGCGCATCCAGGGGAACTGAAGCTTTCTTT. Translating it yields CASSASRGTEAFF.

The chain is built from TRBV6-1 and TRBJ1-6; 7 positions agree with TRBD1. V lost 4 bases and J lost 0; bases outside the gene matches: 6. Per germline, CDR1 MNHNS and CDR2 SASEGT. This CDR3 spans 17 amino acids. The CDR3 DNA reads TGTGCCAGCAGTGGAATGACAGGGAGCTCCTATAATTCACCCCTCCACTTT. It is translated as CASSGMTGSSYNSPLHF.

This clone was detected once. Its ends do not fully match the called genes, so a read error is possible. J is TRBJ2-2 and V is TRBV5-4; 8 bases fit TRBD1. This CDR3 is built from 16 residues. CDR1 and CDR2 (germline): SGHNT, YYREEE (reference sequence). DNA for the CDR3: TGTGCCAGCAGCCGTATTAGACAGGGGAACCCCGGGGAGCTGTTTTTT. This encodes CASSRIRQGNPGELFF.

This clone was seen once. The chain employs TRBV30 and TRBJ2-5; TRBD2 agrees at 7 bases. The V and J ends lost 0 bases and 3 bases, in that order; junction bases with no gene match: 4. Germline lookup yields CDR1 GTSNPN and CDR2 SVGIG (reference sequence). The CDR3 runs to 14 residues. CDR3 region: CAWSVGGVEETQYF. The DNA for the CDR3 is TGTGCCTGGAGTGTGGGAGGGGTAGAAGAGACCCAGTACTTC.

CDR3 sequence (DNA): TGTGCCAGCAGCCAAGATCTCGGCGGTGGGCAGTTCTTC. This translates into CASSQDLGGGQFF. This rearrangement joins TRBV3-1 (or the pseudogene TRBV3-2) to TRBJ2-1; no reliable D call. CDR1 and CDR2 (germline): LGHDT, YNNKEL (reference sequence). V lost 0 bases and J lost 12, with 12 bases in between. The CDR3 is made up of 13 amino acids.

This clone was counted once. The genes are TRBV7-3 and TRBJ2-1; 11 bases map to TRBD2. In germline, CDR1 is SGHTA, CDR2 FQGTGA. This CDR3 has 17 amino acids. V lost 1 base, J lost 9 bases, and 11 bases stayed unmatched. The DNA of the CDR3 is TGTGCCAGCAGCTTAAGGTCTAGCGGGGGGAAGGTAGGTGAGCAGTTCTTC. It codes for CASSLRSSGGKVGEQFF.

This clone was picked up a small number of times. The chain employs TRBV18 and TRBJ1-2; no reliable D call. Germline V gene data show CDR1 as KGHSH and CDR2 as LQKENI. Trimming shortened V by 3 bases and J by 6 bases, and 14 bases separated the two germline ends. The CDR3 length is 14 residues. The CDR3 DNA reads TGTGCCAGCTCACCCGCCCAGTTGGGCGATGGCTACACCTTC. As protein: CASSPAQLGDGYTF.

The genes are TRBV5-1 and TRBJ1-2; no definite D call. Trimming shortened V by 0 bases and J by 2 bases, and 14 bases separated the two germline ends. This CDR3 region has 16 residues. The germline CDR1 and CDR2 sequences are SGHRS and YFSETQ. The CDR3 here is CASSLGAGILNYGYTF. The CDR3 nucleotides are TGCGCCAGCAGCTTGGGGGCCGGAATCTTGAACTATGGCTACACCTTC.